What follows are 25 T cell receptor beta chains derived from one specimen sequenced in a study of T cell responses to AZD1222 COVID-19 vaccine. Profiled with immunoSEQ multiplex PCR; TCRdb holds only in-frame clones, not every one. The sample has 98,000 or so clones, approximately 86% seen once; the top ten hold roughly 3.3%. This specimen consisted of peripheral blood, obtained 28 days after the second dose of the MenACWY control vaccine. Every receptor here comes from an adult who received the MenACWY meningococcal vaccine as a control.

The rearrangement uses TRBV19 and TRBJ2-5, with TRBD1 identical over 8 bases. With 3 bases clipped from V and 5 bases from J, the junction kept 5 bases outside the gene matches. CDR1 is LNHDA and CDR2 is SQIVND in the germline V gene (reference sequence). The CDR3 totals 14 residues. The CDR3 DNA reads as TGTGCCAGTAGTATGACAGGGGTAATGGAGACCCAGTACTTC. The encoded protein is CASSMTGVMETQYF.

The chain links TRBV29-1 to TRBJ2-5, with 7 bases fitting TRBD2. Trimming took 4 bases from V and 4 from J; bases not matched to a gene: 6. Germline values: CDR1 SQVTM, CDR2 ANQGSEA. The CDR3 covers 13 residues. The CDR3 loop reads CSVVLGGGETQYF. The CDR3 DNA sequence: TGCAGCGTTGTATTAGGCGGGGGAGAGACCCAGTACTTC.

The chain employs TRBV6-6 and TRBJ2-3; D unclear. Germline V gene sequence: CDR1 MNHNY, CDR2 SVGAGI (reference sequence). The CDR3 length is 14 residues. Trimming stripped 3 bases from V and 2 bases from J, with 9 bases between. The CDR3 DNA reads TGTGCCAGCAGTTATTGGGCCGACACAGATACGCAGTATTTT. Amino acids: CASSYWADTDTQYF.

The chain is built from TRBV3-1 (or the pseudogene TRBV3-2) and TRBJ2-1; no clear D gene. Germline V CDR1 and CDR2: LGHDT, YNNKEL (reference sequence). The V and J ends lost 4 bases and 7 bases respectively, with 11 bases between them. This CDR3 comprises 13 residues. CDR3 amino acids: CASSLRARNEQFF. As DNA, the CDR3 is TGTGCCAGCAGCCTAAGGGCTCGAAATGAGCAGTTCTTC.

The CDR3 is CASSLFLAGTYEQYF. The CDR3 DNA is TGTGCCAGCAGCCTCTTCCTAGCGGGAACCTACGAGCAGTACTTC. The rearrangement links TRBV3-1 (or the pseudogene TRBV3-2) to TRBJ2-7; 9 positions agree with TRBD2. This CDR3 is 15 amino acids long. V trimming: 4 bases; J trimming: 2 bases; junction bases outside the gene matches: 6. Per germline, CDR1 LGHDT and CDR2 YNNKEL (reference sequence).

CDR3 sequence reads: CASSSAGASSYNEQFF. The CDR3 coding sequence is TGTGCCAGCAGCTCCGCGGGGGCAAGCTCCTACAATGAGCAGTTCTTC. The V and J genes are TRBV7-3 and TRBJ2-1; the D gene is possibly TRBD2 (7 bases). V was shortened by 4 bases and J by 0 bases, with 13 bases between the two germline ends. Germline CDR1 SGHTA, CDR2 FQGTGA. The CDR3 runs to 16 residues.

The chain has TRBV4-1 and TRBJ1-2; D ambiguous. Germline lookup yields CDR1 MGHRA and CDR2 YSYEKL. This CDR3 spans 15 amino acids. Trimming left V 0 bases short and J 4 bases short, with 12 bases between. This CDR3 reads CASSQDRMVVYGYTF. CDR3 coding DNA: TGCGCCAGCAGCCAAGACCGGATGGTGGTCTATGGCTACACCTTC.

This clone was observed a few times. V usage is TRBV5-4 and J usage is TRBJ1-2; no clear D. Germline lookup yields CDR1 SGHNT and CDR2 YYREEE (reference sequence). CDR3 length: 12 amino acids. V lost 4 bases and J lost 4, with 8 bases in between. The chain's CDR3 is CASSRDLYGYTF. Written as DNA, the CDR3 is TGTGCCAGCAGCCGAGATCTCTATGGCTACACCTTC.

The count of this clone is one. V and J are TRBV6-2 or TRBV6-3 and TRBJ1-1; tentatively, D is TRBD1 (6 bases). The CDR3 contains 13 residues. Trimming took 5 bases from V and 1 from J, leaving 8 bases between them. Germline V lookup: CDR1 MNHEY, CDR2 SVGEGT. CDR3 amino acids: CASSGGQNTEAFF. The DNA for the CDR3 is TGTGCCAGCAGTGGGGGACAGAACACTGAAGCTTTCTTT.

This clone was seen a handful of times. The chain employs TRBV6-2 or TRBV6-3 and TRBJ1-1; the D is unclear. This CDR3 is 12 amino acids long. From germline, CDR1 is MNHEY and CDR2 SVGEGT. With 5 bases removed from V and 1 base from J, the gap between germline ends came to 5 bases. The CDR3 DNA follows: TGTGCCAGCAGTAGACAGAACACTGAAGCTTTCTTT. Protein sequence: CASSRQNTEAFF.

This chain links TRBV15 with TRBJ2-2; TRBD1 matches 10 bases. CDR3 size: 21 residues. With V trimmed by 3 bases and J by 4 bases, 20 bases remained unmatched. CDR1 is LNHNV and CDR2 is YYDKDF in the germline V gene (reference sequence). CDR3 loop: CATSRGPGQGVLIVGTGELFF. The CDR3 DNA sequence: TGTGCCACCAGCAGGGGCCCCGGACAGGGGGTCCTGATCGTTGGCACCGGGGAGCTGTTTTTT.

This clone appeared a few times. The V gene is TRBV19, the J gene TRBJ2-7, with 8 bases matching TRBD2. CDR1 and CDR2 (germline): LNHDA, SQIVND (reference sequence). After removal of 5 bases from V and 5 bases from J, the junction contained 5 bases not matched to a gene. This CDR3 has 13 amino acids. In nucleotides, the CDR3 is TGTGCCAGTAGTTTGCGGGGGGCGGACGAGCAGTACTTC. Translated: CASSLRGADEQYF.

This clone was detected a few times. The rearrangement uses TRBV7-2 and TRBJ1-4; D is perhaps TRBD1 (6 bases). Trimming removed 4 bases at V and 3 bases at J, with 12 bases between. This CDR3 spans 15 amino acids. Germline V gives CDR1 SGHTA, CDR2 FQGNSA. The CDR3 DNA is TGTGCCAGCAGCTCTAACAGGGATTCTAATGAAAAACTGTTTTTT. It is translated as CASSSNRDSNEKLFF.

This clone appeared a single time. The CDR3 region is CASSAGGDRSYGYTF. CDR3 bases: TGTGCCAGCAGTGCGGGAGGGGACAGGAGCTATGGCTACACCTTC. This rearrangement joins TRBV25-1 to TRBJ1-2; TRBD1 matches 8 bases. The CDR3 totals 15 residues. V shed 4 bases, J shed 4 bases, and the junction held 8 bases outside the gene matches. Germline V gene sequence: CDR1 MGHDK, CDR2 SYGVNS.

The chain joins TRBV11-3 to TRBJ2-2; D call uncertain. V dropped 1 base and J dropped 0 bases, with 6 bases sitting between them. Germline CDR1 reads SGHNT; CDR2 reads YENEEA. This CDR3 region has 15 residues. The chain's CDR3 is CASSLGGPNTGELFF. CDR3 coding DNA: TGTGCCAGCAGCTTAGGTGGGCCGAACACCGGGGAGCTGTTTTTT.

The chain joins TRBV5-4 to TRBJ1-3, with D uncertain. Trimming shortened V by 5 bases and J by 1 base, and 10 bases separated the two germline ends. CDR3 length: 14 residues. The germline V gene encodes CDR1 SGHNT and CDR2 YYREEE (reference sequence). The CDR3 protein is CASSKEGSGNTIYF. In DNA form, the CDR3 reads TGTGCCAGCAGTAAGGAAGGGTCTGGAAACACCATATATTTT.

The rearrangement joins TRBV5-5 to TRBJ2-7; the D gene is possibly TRBD2 (7 bases). V was cut by 0 bases and J by 6 bases, with 13 bases left in between. Germline V gives CDR1 SGHKS, CDR2 YYEKEE (reference sequence). This CDR3 has 14 amino acids. The CDR3 DNA reads TGTGCCAGCAGCTTGGACGGGGGCGGGGGCGAGCAGTACTTC. This gives the protein CASSLDGGGGEQYF.

This clone appeared once. The chain is built from TRBV4-1 and TRBJ1-2, with no clear D. Per germline, CDR1 MGHRA and CDR2 YSYEKL. Trimming removed 1 base from V and 4 bases from J, with 19 bases in between. This CDR3 region has 17 residues. CDR3 protein: CASSQGLNSDYSYGYTF. DNA of the CDR3: TGCGCCAGCAGCCAAGGGTTGAACAGTGACTATTCCTATGGCTACACCTTC.

The chain joins TRBV10-3 to TRBJ2-3, with 10 nucleotides matching TRBD2. This CDR3 has 15 residues. Germline CDR1 reads ENHRY; CDR2 reads SYGVKD. V lost 7 bases, J lost 0 bases, and 4 bases stayed unmatched. CDR3 residues: CAIMASGGSTDTQYF. The CDR3, as DNA: TGTGCCATCATGGCTAGCGGGGGTAGCACAGATACGCAGTATTTT.

The chain couples TRBV5-4 to TRBJ2-1; TRBD1 matches 10 bases. The germline gives CDR1 SGHNT, CDR2 YYREEE (reference sequence). The CDR3 sequence is 15 residues long. J gave up 8 bases and V 6 bases, and 11 bases lay outside the gene matches. The CDR3: CASNPDRGEVYEQFF. CDR3 in DNA: TGTGCCAGCAACCCGGACAGGGGGGAAGTGTATGAGCAGTTCTTC.

V usage is TRBV5-4 and J usage is TRBJ2-1, with 9 bases lining up with TRBD2. The CDR3 sequence is 14 residues long. The V and J ends lost 7 bases and 5 bases, in that order; junction bases with no gene match: 7. Germline CDR1 is SGHNT and CDR2 is YYREEE (reference sequence). CDR3 in DNA: TGTGCCAGCGGGGGAGCGGGGGGAAACAATGAGCAGTTCTTC. It encodes CASGGAGGNNEQFF.

The chain links TRBV5-4 to TRBJ1-4; 7 bases are a match to TRBD1. Germline CDR1 and CDR2: SGHNT and YYREEE (reference sequence). The CDR3 covers 14 residues. The ends lost 4 bases at V and 3 bases at J; junction bases unmatched: 3. CDR3 sequence (DNA): TGTGCCAGCAGCCCGGGACAGTCTAATGAAAAACTGTTTTTT. Its protein is CASSPGQSNEKLFF.

The chain couples TRBV29-1 to TRBJ1-1; 10 nucleotides match TRBD1. The CDR3 extends over 14 amino acids. The germline V gene has CDR1 SQVTM and CDR2 ANQGSEA. Losses at the gene ends were 6 bases for V and 6 bases for J; bases not matched to a gene: 10. The CDR3 is CSVLTGTGVAEAFF. CDR3 DNA sequence: TGCAGCGTGTTAACCGGGACAGGGGTCGCTGAAGCTTTCTTT.

V and J are TRBV10-3 and TRBJ2-7, with 10 bases identical to TRBD2. The junction had 10 bases not matched to a gene; V was cut back by 3 bases and J by 5 bases. In germline, CDR1 is ENHRY, CDR2 SYGVKD. This CDR3 spans 16 amino acids. CDR3 residues: CAISDRKAGGTDEQYF. CDR3 coding DNA: TGTGCCATCAGTGATCGGAAAGCGGGGGGGACGGACGAGCAGTACTTC.

This sequence joins TRBV5-4 and TRBJ2-1, with 9 bases lining up with TRBD1. Germline CDR1 reads SGHNT; CDR2 reads YYREEE (reference sequence). There are 14 residues in the CDR3. V trimming: 4 bases; J trimming: 5 bases; junction bases outside the gene matches: 4. The CDR3 spells CASSVRDRDNEQFF. Here the CDR3 DNA reads TGTGCCAGCAGCGTCCGGGACAGGGACAATGAGCAGTTCTTC.